This T cell receptor beta chain was profiled in a study of beta chain features in type 1 diabetes. Broader study findings: There were fewer insertions and more deletions at the VDJ junctions of type 1 diabetes patients.

The germline V gene has CDR1 SGHVS and CDR2 FNYEAQ. The CDR3 extends over 14 amino acids. Trimming cost V 4 bases and J 4 bases; bases outside gene matches: 4. Notes on this clone: Its antigen is currently unknown.

Isolated RNA was reverse transcribed in full, so expressed TCRB transcripts were sequenced. Libraries were prepared by immunoSEQ multiplex PCR; TCRdb keeps only in-frame clonotypes and omits some of them. The repertoire holds hundreds of thousands of clones, with roughly 31% as singletons. The TCR sequence derives from a young man in good health. The sequencing input was naive CD4+ T cells from blood. The chain links TRBV7-6 to TRBJ2-7; 10 bases align to TRBD1. As DNA, the CDR3 is TGTGCCAGCAGCTACCCGGGACAGGGGTACGAGCAGTACTTC. Amino acid sequence: CASSYPGQGYEQYF.